The 17 T cell receptor beta chains given below trace back to one sample, sequenced in a study of shared clonotypes between healthy human individuals. The protocol was immunoSEQ multiplex PCR, while the TCRdb copy is restricted to in-frame clones and leaves out a portion. The sample has roughly 1,500,000 clones, about 98.5% seen once. Sequencing was performed on naive CD4+ T cells sorted from blood. Subset noted: CD45RA+ positively selected. The receptors here all came from a man aged 30-40 years in good health.

The chain has TRBV6-1 and TRBJ2-7, with D possibly TRBD2 on 5 matching bases. The CDR3 length is 14 residues. Germline loops: CDR1 MNHNS, CDR2 SASEGT. Trimming shortened V by 7 bases and J by 2 bases, and 15 bases separated the two germline ends. CDR3 residues: CASTLRGNTYEQYF. DNA for the CDR3: TGTGCCAGCACCCTTCGGGGAAACACCTACGAGCAGTACTTC.

V is TRBV7-2 and J is TRBJ2-7, with D perhaps matching TRBD2 (7 bases). The CDR3 runs 16 residues. Germline V gene sequence: CDR1 SGHTA, CDR2 FQGNSA. The V gene lost 1 base and the J gene lost 2 bases, with 15 bases spanning the gap. DNA of the CDR3: TGTGCCAGCAGCTTAGATGGCCGGGGGGCAGCCTACGAGCAGTACTTC. Translation: CASSLDGRGAAYEQYF.

V is TRBV20-1 and J is TRBJ1-1; D not certain. This CDR3 has 8 amino acids. V gave up 6 bases and J gave up 10 bases, with 6 bases separating them. Germline assignment: CDR1 DFQATT and CDR2 SNEGSKA (reference sequence). CDR3 DNA: TGCAGTGCCCTGGTAGCTTTCTTT. This gives the protein CSALVAFF.

The rearrangement links TRBV9 to TRBJ2-1; TRBD1 agrees at 8 bases. Losses at the gene ends were 3 bases for V and 3 bases for J; bases not matched to a gene: 5. This CDR3 is built from 15 residues. Germline CDR1 is SGDLS and CDR2 is YYNGEE. CDR3 nucleotides: TGTGCCAGCAGCGGGCAGGGGGCTTACTACAATGAGCAGTTCTTC. It specifies CASSGQGAYYNEQFF.

This chain uses TRBV11-3 with TRBJ2-1, with 12 nucleotides matching TRBD2. Unmatched junction bases numbered 1, after V lost 4 bases and J lost 9 bases. The CDR3 has 13 residues. CDR1 and CDR2 (germline): SGHNT, YENEEA. CDR3 amino acids: CASSSGLAGEQFF. The DNA of the CDR3 is TGTGCCAGCAGCTCGGGACTAGCGGGTGAGCAGTTCTTC.

The chain recombines TRBV10-1 with TRBJ2-7, with 10 positions matching TRBD2. The CDR3 is 15 amino acids. V lost 3 bases to trimming and J lost 7 bases; unmatched junction nucleotides: 9. Germline CDR1 is WNHNN and CDR2 is SYGVQD (reference sequence). The CDR3 DNA reads as TGCGCCAGCAGTGATCCGGGACTAGCGATAGTTGAGCAGTACTTC. Translated: CASSDPGLAIVEQYF.

V usage is TRBV7-9 and J usage is TRBJ1-5, with a tentative D call TRBD1 (5 bases). The CDR3 contains 14 residues. The germline V and J ends were trimmed by 3 bases and 3 bases, with 9 bases remaining between them. Germline V gives CDR1 SEHNR, CDR2 FQNEAQ (reference sequence). The CDR3 DNA sequence: TGTGCCAGCAGCTTTAAAGGGGACAATCAGCCCCAGCATTTT. Translated: CASSFKGDNQPQHF. Based on the CDR3 plus reference TRBV7-9 and TRBJ1-5, the full variable domain is DTGVSQNPRHKITKRGQNVTFRCDPISEHNRLYWYRQTLGQGPEFLTYFQNEAQLEKSRLLSDRFSAERPKGSFSTLEIQRTEQGDSAMYLCASSFKGDNQPQHFGDGTRLSIL.

This chain connects TRBV11-3 to TRBJ2-5; D unclear. The length of the CDR3 is 13 residues. Germline V gene lookup returns CDR1 SGHNT and CDR2 YENEEA. Trimming pared 4 bases from V and 3 bases from J, leaving 9 bases between. The CDR3 DNA follows: TGTGCCAGCAGCTCCGGACCCAAAGAGACCCAGTACTTC. Encoded protein: CASSSGPKETQYF.

V usage is TRBV28 and J usage is TRBJ2-7, with D possibly being TRBD1 or TRBD2 (6 bases each). Germline V CDR1 and CDR2: MDHEN, SYDVKM. There are 11 residues in the CDR3. Trimming pared 6 bases from V and 5 bases from J, leaving 8 bases between. CDR3 region: CASRGGHEQYF. Written as DNA, the CDR3 is TGTGCCAGCAGGGGGGGCCACGAGCAGTACTTC.

V and J are TRBV2 and TRBJ2-7, with 8 bases matching TRBD1. The J segment lost 3 bases and the V segment lost 11 bases, leaving 6 bases of the junction unmatched. This CDR3 has 12 residues. Germline values: CDR1 SNHLY, CDR2 FYNNEI. The CDR3 bases are TGTGCCGCAAGGGACAGGCGCTACGAGCAGTACTTC. As protein: CAARDRRYEQYF. Full variable domain (remainder filled in from reference TRBV2 and TRBJ2-7): EPEVTQTPSHQVTQMGQEVILRCVPISNHLYFYWYRQILGQKVEFLVSFYNNEISEKSEIFDDQFSVERPDGSNFTLKIRSTKLEDSAMYFCAARDRRYEQYFGPGTRLTVT.

The rearrangement joins TRBV6-4 to TRBJ2-1; TRBD2 agrees at 12 bases. Trimming cost V 0 bases and J 0 bases; bases outside gene matches: 21. This CDR3 spans 24 amino acids. Germline CDR1 reads MRHNA; CDR2 reads SNTAGT. The DNA for the CDR3 is TGTGCCAGCAGTGACTCGTTGTTCGGGGGCTCGGTCCTAGCGGGAGGGCCCTCCTACAATGAGCAGTTCTTC. This gives the protein CASSDSLFGGSVLAGGPSYNEQFF.

V usage is TRBV5-4 and J usage is TRBJ2-1; the D is unclear. CDR3 length: 16 amino acids. The germline V and J ends were trimmed by 0 bases and 0 bases, with 10 bases remaining between them. CDR1 is SGHNT, CDR2 YYREEE, per germline (reference sequence). The CDR3 spells CASSLGTESSYNEQFF. The CDR3 DNA is TGTGCCAGCAGCTTGGGAACAGAGAGCTCCTACAATGAGCAGTTCTTC.

The chain uses TRBV29-1 and TRBJ2-3; TRBD2 matches 9 bases. CDR1 is SQVTM and CDR2 is ANQGSEA in the germline V gene. V was clipped by 4 bases and J by 0 bases; unmatched bases: 8. This CDR3 is 16 amino acids long. The CDR3 DNA sequence: TGCAGCGTTGGTGGGCTAGCGGGACGAAGCACAGATACGCAGTATTTT. Translated, it gives CSVGGLAGRSTDTQYF.

The chain couples TRBV7-6 to TRBJ2-7; perhaps TRBD1 as D (6 bases). Germline CDR1 reads SGHVS; CDR2 reads FNYEAQ. Trimming cost V 5 bases and J 1 base, with 15 bases left between them. There are 15 residues in the CDR3. CDR3 residues: CASSQPMDSSYEQYF. The CDR3 DNA is TGTGCCAGCAGCCAACCTATGGACAGTTCCTACGAGCAGTACTTC.

The gene calls are TRBV5-4 and TRBJ2-1; 9 nucleotides match TRBD2. J lost 10 bases, V lost 4 bases, and 9 bases had no gene match. The CDR3 sequence is 14 residues long. Germline CDR1 and CDR2: SGHNT and YYREEE (reference sequence). CDR3 DNA sequence: TGTGCCAGCAGCGGAGTAGCGGGAGTGGACGAGCAGTTCTTC. This sequence encodes CASSGVAGVDEQFF.

The gene calls are TRBV10-2 and TRBJ1-1; 7 nucleotides align to TRBD1. The CDR3 has 13 residues. The germline V gene has CDR1 WSHSY and CDR2 SAAADI. The V and J ends lost 6 bases and 1 base, in that order; junction bases with no gene match: 2. The CDR3 here is CASRGQTNTEAFF. For the CDR3, the DNA is TGCGCCAGCAGGGGACAGACGAACACTGAAGCTTTCTTT.

The chain is built from TRBV12-5 and TRBJ1-1; TRBD1 agrees at 7 bases. Germline CDR1 is LGHNT and CDR2 is FRNRAP. The CDR3 loop spans 20 amino acids. The trim removed 2 bases at V and 3 bases at J, leaving 21 bases unmatched. The CDR3: CASGLPSPGGQGGEDTEAFF. CDR3 coding DNA: TGTGCTAGTGGTTTGCCCTCTCCCGGGGGGCAGGGGGGAGAGGACACTGAAGCTTTCTTT.